The entry that follows covers one T cell receptor (beta chain) sequence. Its specificity is unknown. This sample is part of a study of cytomegalovirus exposure and HLA in healthy donors. Sequenced by immunoSEQ multiplex PCR; TCRdb stores in-frame clones only, minus some. The data show approximately 150,000 clones, 91% seen once. V gave up 0 bases and J gave up 6 bases; unmatched junction bases: 5. Germline lookup yields CDR1 SGHAT and CDR2 FQNNGV. CDR3 length: 15 residues. Overall study findings and caveats: One later analysis, an examination of the 120 validation repertoires, found that first-cohort TCR clusters tended to co-occur in them.

Sequencing used PBMCs. The rearrangement joins TRBV11-2 to TRBJ1-2; 9 nucleotides align to TRBD1. The sequence derives from a man aged 18 to 29 in good health and CMV-seronegative. The CDR3 here is CASSLDYRGRDGYTF. The CDR3 nucleotides read TGTGCCAGCAGCTTAGACTACAGGGGGCGAGATGGCTACACCTTC.